These T cell receptor beta chains were read from a single sample in a study of blood T cells in healthy people across ages. TCRdb re-called the 5' RACE reads with MiXCR, one entry per CDR3 protein. The sample carries 600,000 to 850,000 distinct CDR3 sequences, more than 40% recorded once. The sample consisted of blood. Source of these receptors: an older woman in good health. CDR3s include the opening cysteine and the closing phenylalanine or tryptophan. The D gene is left open where the match is weak. Rows may omit the clone size; those that give it use once, few, many or a size class.

>TRBV7-3|NA|NA|TRBJ1-1
CASSPRPFPTEAFF
TGTGCCAGCAGCCCACGACCGTTTCCCACTGAAGCTTTCTTT
>TRBV27|few|TRBD2|TRBJ2-5
CASRTSGGPVETQYF
TGTGCCAGCAGAACTAGCGGGGGGCCGGTAGAGACCCAGTACTTC
>TRBV28|once|NA|TRBJ2-5
CASGGGHQGTQYF
TGTGCCAGCGGGGGAGGACACCAAGGGACCCAGTACTTC
>TRBV3-1|NA|TRBD2|TRBJ2-7
CASSQTLAGAHNEQYF
TGTGCCAGCAGCCAAACTCTAGCGGGGGCTCACAATGAGCAGTACTTC
>TRBV12-3/TRBV12-4|NA|NA|TRBJ2-7
CASSGSRYEQYF
TGTGCCAGCAGTGGCAGTCGCTACGAGCAGTACTTC
>TRBV20-1|NA|NA|TRBJ2-1
CSAARGTNNEQFF
TGCAGTGCCGCTCGAGGGACCAACAATGAGCAGTTCTTC
>TRBV7-2|NA|NA|TRBJ1-1
CASSLVYHTEAFF
TGTGCCAGCAGCTTAGTTTACCACACTGAAGCTTTCTTT
>TRBV20-1|NA|NA|TRBJ1-2
CSASPYNYGYTF
TGCAGTGCTAGCCCTTATAACTATGGCTACACCTTC
>TRBV28|once|NA|TRBJ2-7
CASTPSGDLSYEQYF
TGTGCCAGCACCCCGTCGGGGGACCTCTCCTACGAGCAGTACTTC
>TRBV7-2|NA|NA|TRBJ1-2
CASSLGRQRAYGYTF
TGTGCCAGCAGCTTAGGTCGCCAACGGGCCTATGGCTACACCTTC
>TRBV11-2|NA|TRBD2|TRBJ2-4
CASSSINRLAAAKNIQYF
TGTGCCAGCAGCTCCATCAACAGACTAGCGGCCGCCAAAAACATTCAGTACTTC
>TRBV29-1|NA|NA|TRBJ1-1
CSGLPSGSTEAFF
TGCAGCGGTCTGCCGTCGGGGAGCACTGAAGCTTTCTTT
>TRBV20-1|NA|TRBD2|TRBJ2-5
CSAQEGLAGRETQYF
TGCAGTGCTCAAGAGGGACTAGCGGGGCGTGAGACCCAGTACTTC
>TRBV4-3|many|NA|TRBJ2-5
CASSQGARDIETQYF
TGCGCCAGCAGCCAAGGGGCCAGGGATATAGAGACCCAGTACTTC
>TRBV24-1|NA|NA|TRBJ2-2
CATSPQGGTGELFF
TGTGCCACCAGTCCCCAGGGGGGTACCGGGGAGCTGTTTTTT
>TRBV24-1|few|NA|TRBJ2-1
CATSDRGWEQFF
TGTGCCACCAGTGATAGGGGATGGGAGCAGTTCTTC
>TRBV5-1|NA|NA|TRBJ1-1
CTSSSDSNTEAFF
TGCACCAGCAGCTCGGACAGCAACACTGAAGCTTTCTTT
>TRBV20-1|NA|NA|TRBJ1-4
CSAPATDTHEKPFF
TGCAGTGCTCCCGCGACAGATACTCATGAAAAACCGTTTTTT
>TRBV25-1|once|NA|TRBJ2-5
CASSGSQINEQYF
TGTGCCAGCAGTGGGAGTCAGATTAATGAGCAGTACTTC
>TRBV7-2|many|NA|TRBJ2-1
CASSLGGTSSYNEQFF
TGTGCCAGCAGCTTAGGGGGGACTTCCTCCTACAATGAGCAGTTCTTC
>TRBV20-1|NA|TRBD2|TRBJ2-7
CSADLTSGGTRIYEQYF
TGCAGTGCCGACCTGACTAGCGGGGGGACCCGTATCTACGAGCAGTACTTC
>TRBV6-5|NA|TRBD1|TRBJ2-7
CASKTTGTGAIEQYF
TGTGCCAGCAAGACAACCGGGACAGGGGCGATTGAGCAGTACTTC
>TRBV3-1|NA|NA|TRBJ2-7
CASSQGADVRWYF
TGTGCCAGCAGCCAAGGTGCGGACGTACGGTGGTACTTC
>TRBV28|NA|NA|TRBJ1-4
CASGIGPPQEKLFF
TGTGCCAGCGGTATAGGACCGCCCCAGGAAAAACTGTTTTTT
>TRBV27|few|NA|TRBJ1-4
CASSLAGEEKLFF
TGTGCCAGCAGTTTGGCAGGGGAGGAAAAACTGTTTTTT
>TRBV10-3|NA|TRBD1|TRBJ2-7
CAMGEGATSYEQYF
TGTGCCATGGGCGAGGGGGCCACCTCCTACGAGCAGTACTTC
>TRBV9|NA|NA|TRBJ2-1
CASSVDGGFYNEQFF
TGTGCCAGCAGCGTAGACGGGGGCTTCTACAATGAGCAGTTCTTC
>TRBV7-2|NA|NA|TRBJ1-6
CASSFIQGRNSPLHF
TGTGCCAGCAGCTTTATCCAGGGGAGAAATTCACCCCTCCACTTT
>TRBV11-3|NA|TRBD2|TRBJ2-1
CASSFLGSGRKSEQFF
TGTGCCAGCAGCTTCTTGGGTAGCGGGAGAAAAAGTGAGCAGTTCTTC
>TRBV10-3|NA|TRBD1|TRBJ2-5
CAISEWVRGPGEETQYF
TGTGCCATCAGTGAGTGGGTCAGGGGGCCAGGTGAAGAGACCCAGTACTTC
>TRBV4-2|NA|NA|TRBJ2-3
CASSQNPGESTDTQYF
TGTGCCAGCAGCCAAAACCCGGGAGAGAGCACAGATACGCAGTATTTT
>TRBV29-1|few|TRBD1|TRBJ1-2
CSVERTGAGHGYTF
TGCAGCGTTGAAAGGACAGGAGCGGGGCATGGCTACACCTTC
>TRBV20-1|NA|NA|TRBJ1-1
CSAREEGWDTEAFF
TGCAGTGCTAGAGAGGAGGGTTGGGACACTGAAGCTTTCTTT
>TRBV11-1|few|TRBD2|TRBJ2-5
CAGSLAGVTPETQYF
TGTGCCGGCAGCCTAGCGGGGGTTACCCCGGAGACCCAGTACTTC
>TRBV4-2|many|TRBD2|TRBJ2-3
CASSQELAGSTDTQYF
TGTGCCAGCAGCCAAGAACTAGCGGGTAGCACAGATACGCAGTATTTT
>TRBV10-3|NA|TRBD2|TRBJ2-5
CAISETASGGTQYF
TGTGCCATCAGTGAGACAGCTAGCGGGGGGACCCAGTACTTC
>TRBV24-1|once|TRBD1|TRBJ2-3
CATAQGASDTQYF
TGTGCCACCGCGCAGGGGGCGTCAGATACGCAGTATTTT
>TRBV11-1|NA|NA|TRBJ2-5
CASSYGLVQYF
TGTGCCAGCAGCTACGGATTGGTGCAGTACTTC
>TRBV12-3/TRBV12-4|NA|NA|TRBJ2-7
CASSGLFESSYEQYF
TGTGCCAGCAGTGGTCTTTTCGAGAGCTCCTACGAGCAGTACTTC
>TRBV20-1|few|TRBD1|TRBJ2-1
CSATGQTNEQFF
TGCAGTGCAACGGGACAGACCAATGAGCAGTTCTTC
>TRBV4-3|NA|NA|TRBJ1-4
CASSQEQVYPEKLFF
TGCGCCAGCAGCCAAGAACAGGTTTATCCTGAAAAACTGTTTTTT
>TRBV3-1|NA|NA|TRBJ1-1
CASSQGSISNTEAFF
TGTGCCAGCAGCCAAGGATCCATTTCGAACACTGAAGCTTTCTTT
>TRBV5-5|NA|NA|TRBJ2-2
CASSLWQDPLTGELFF
TGTGCCAGCAGCTTGTGGCAGGACCCTCTCACCGGGGAGCTGTTTTTT
>TRBV5-1|NA|TRBD2|TRBJ2-2
CASSLRPSGETGELFF
TGCGCCAGCAGCTTGCGCCCTAGCGGGGAGACCGGGGAGCTGTTTTTT
>TRBV12-3/TRBV12-4|NA|TRBD1|TRBJ1-1
CASTPGQGGRNTEAFF
TGTGCCAGCACCCCAGGGCAGGGGGGGAGGAACACTGAAGCTTTCTTT
>TRBV28|NA|NA|TRBJ1-5
CAGSFGRGSNQPQHF
TGTGCCGGCAGTTTTGGACGGGGGAGCAATCAGCCCCAGCATTTT
>TRBV27|few|TRBD2|TRBJ2-1
CASWGGRAVSYNEQFF
TGTGCCAGCTGGGGCGGGAGGGCTGTGTCATACAATGAGCAGTTCTTC
>TRBV7-6|NA|TRBD1|TRBJ2-5
CVSSLASQGETQYF
TGTGTCAGCAGCTTAGCGTCCCAGGGGGAGACCCAGTACTTT
>TRBV2|NA|NA|TRBJ1-5
CASSESEVGQPQHF
TGTGCCAGCAGTGAATCGGAAGTCGGTCAGCCCCAGCATTTT
>TRBV11-3|NA|NA|TRBJ2-7
CASSQGTEENNEQYF
TGTGCCAGCAGCCAGGGGACGGAGGAAAACAATGAGCAGTACTTC
>TRBV12-3/TRBV12-4|NA|TRBD1|TRBJ2-3
CASSPRQGGMGTDTQYF
TGTGCCAGCAGTCCGCGACAGGGGGGCATGGGCACAGATACGCAGTATTTT
>TRBV10-3|few|NA|TRBJ2-7
CAISEVMLSYSYEQYF
TGTGCCATCAGTGAGGTGATGCTTTCTTACTCCTACGAGCAGTACTTC
>TRBV20-1|NA|NA|TRBJ2-3
CSASLVSPAAQYF
TGCAGTGCTAGCTTAGTGAGTCCGGCTGCGCAGTATTTT
>TRBV29-1|few|TRBD1|TRBJ2-7
CSAGTGQGEQYF
TGCAGCGCAGGGACAGGGCAAGGCGAGCAGTACTTC
>TRBV20-1|NA|NA|TRBJ2-5
CSARGRESIQETQYF
TGCAGTGCTAGAGGGCGGGAATCTATCCAAGAGACCCAGTACTTC
>TRBV7-2|NA|NA|TRBJ2-1
CASSPPSRGPYNEQFF
TGTGCCAGCAGCCCCCCCTCGCGGGGCCCCTACAATGAGCAGTTCTTC
>TRBV7-9|few|NA|TRBJ1-2
CASSETGEANYGYTF
TGTGCCAGCAGCGAGACAGGAGAAGCTAACTATGGCTACACCTTC
>TRBV3-1|many|NA|TRBJ1-2
CASSRTRSDGYTF
TGTGCCAGCAGCCGGACAAGGAGTGATGGCTACACCTTC
>TRBV7-2|NA|TRBD1|TRBJ2-5
CASSPTQGVTQYF
TGTGCCAGCAGCCCCACCCAGGGGGTGACCCAGTACTTC